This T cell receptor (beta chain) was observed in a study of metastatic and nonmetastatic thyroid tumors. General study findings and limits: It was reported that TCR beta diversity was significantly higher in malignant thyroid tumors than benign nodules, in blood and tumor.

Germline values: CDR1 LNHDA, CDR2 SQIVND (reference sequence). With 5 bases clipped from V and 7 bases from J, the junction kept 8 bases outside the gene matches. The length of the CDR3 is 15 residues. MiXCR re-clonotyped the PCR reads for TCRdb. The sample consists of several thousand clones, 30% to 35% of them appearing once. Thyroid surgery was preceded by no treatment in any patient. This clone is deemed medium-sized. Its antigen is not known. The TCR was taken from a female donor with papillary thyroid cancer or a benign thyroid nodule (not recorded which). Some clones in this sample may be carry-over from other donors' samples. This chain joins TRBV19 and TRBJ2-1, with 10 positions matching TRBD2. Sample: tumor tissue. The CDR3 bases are TGTGCCAGTAGTTTCGTAGCGGGAGGAGCTAATGAGCAGTTCTTC. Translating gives CASSFVAGGANEQFF.